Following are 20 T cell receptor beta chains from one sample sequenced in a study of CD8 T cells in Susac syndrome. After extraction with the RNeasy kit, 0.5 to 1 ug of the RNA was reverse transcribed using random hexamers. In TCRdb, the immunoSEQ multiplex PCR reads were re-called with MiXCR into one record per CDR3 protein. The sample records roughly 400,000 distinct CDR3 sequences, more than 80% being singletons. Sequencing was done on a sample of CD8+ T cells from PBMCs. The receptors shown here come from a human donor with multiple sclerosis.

In nucleotides, the CDR3 is TGTGCCAGCAGTTCCGACAGTGATGCCGTCTACGAGCAGTACTTC. Translating it yields CASSSDSDAVYEQYF. The chain couples TRBV28 to TRBJ2-7, with D perhaps TRBD1 (5 bases). Germline V gene sequence: CDR1 MDHEN, CDR2 SYDVKM. The CDR3 spans 15 residues. The V and J ends lost 4 bases and 3 bases respectively, with 16 bases between them.

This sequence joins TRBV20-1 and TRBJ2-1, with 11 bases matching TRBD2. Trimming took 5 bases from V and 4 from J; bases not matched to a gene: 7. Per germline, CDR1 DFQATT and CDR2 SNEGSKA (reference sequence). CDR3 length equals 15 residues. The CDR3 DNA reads TGCAGTGCTCTCCTTAGCGGGGGGGCATACAATGAGCAGTTCTTC. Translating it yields CSALLSGGAYNEQFF.

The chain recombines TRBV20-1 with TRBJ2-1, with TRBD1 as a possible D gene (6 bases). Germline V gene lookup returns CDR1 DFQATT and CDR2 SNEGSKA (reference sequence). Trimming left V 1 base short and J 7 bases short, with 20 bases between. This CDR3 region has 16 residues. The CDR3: CSARGRPGHSLNEQFF. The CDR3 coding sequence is TGCAGTGCTAGAGGCCGACCGGGACACAGCCTTAATGAGCAGTTCTTC.

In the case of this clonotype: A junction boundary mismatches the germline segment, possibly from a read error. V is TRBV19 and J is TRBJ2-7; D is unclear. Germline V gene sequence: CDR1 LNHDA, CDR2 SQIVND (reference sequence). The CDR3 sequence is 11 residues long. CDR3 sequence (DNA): TGTGCCAGTAGTACTTTGGACCCTTACCCCTTC. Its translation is CASSTLDPYPF.

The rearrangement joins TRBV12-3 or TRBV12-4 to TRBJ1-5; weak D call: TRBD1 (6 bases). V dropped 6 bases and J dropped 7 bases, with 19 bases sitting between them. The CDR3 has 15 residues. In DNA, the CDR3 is TGTGCCAGCAGCCAAACACAGGGAGGGGAACAGCCCCAGCATTTT. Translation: CASSQTQGGEQPQHF.

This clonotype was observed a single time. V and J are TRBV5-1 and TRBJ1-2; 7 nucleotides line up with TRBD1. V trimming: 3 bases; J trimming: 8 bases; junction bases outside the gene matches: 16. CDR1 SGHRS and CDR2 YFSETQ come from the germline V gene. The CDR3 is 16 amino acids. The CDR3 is CASSWTPDRDTAGYTF. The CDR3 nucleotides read TGCGCCAGCAGCTGGACCCCCGACAGGGATACGGCGGGCTACACCTTC.

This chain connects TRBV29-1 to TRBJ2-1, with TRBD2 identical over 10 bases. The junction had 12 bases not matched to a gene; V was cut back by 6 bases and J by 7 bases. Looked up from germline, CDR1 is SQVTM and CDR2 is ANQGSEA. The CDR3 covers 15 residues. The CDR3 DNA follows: TGCAGCGTGGATACCACTAGCGGGACCGGAAATGAGCAGTTCTTC. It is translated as CSVDTTSGTGNEQFF.

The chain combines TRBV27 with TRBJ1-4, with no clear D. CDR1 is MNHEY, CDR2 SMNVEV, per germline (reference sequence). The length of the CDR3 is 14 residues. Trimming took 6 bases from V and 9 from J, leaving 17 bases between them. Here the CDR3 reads CASSLIPGYQKLFF. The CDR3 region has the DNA TGTGCCAGCAGCCTCATCCCGGGATACCAAAAACTGTTTTTT.

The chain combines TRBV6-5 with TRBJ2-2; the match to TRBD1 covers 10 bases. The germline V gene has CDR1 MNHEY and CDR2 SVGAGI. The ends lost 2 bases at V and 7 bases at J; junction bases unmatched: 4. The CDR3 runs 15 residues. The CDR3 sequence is CASSYGTGAHGELFF. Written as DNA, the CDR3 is TGTGCCAGCAGTTACGGGACAGGGGCACACGGGGAGCTGTTTTTT.

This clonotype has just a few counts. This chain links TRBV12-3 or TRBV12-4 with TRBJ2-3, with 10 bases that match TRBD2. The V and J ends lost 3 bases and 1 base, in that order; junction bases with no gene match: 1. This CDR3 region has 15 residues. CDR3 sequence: CASSFTSGGTDTQYF. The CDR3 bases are TGTGCCAGCAGTTTCACTAGCGGGGGCACAGATACGCAGTATTTT.

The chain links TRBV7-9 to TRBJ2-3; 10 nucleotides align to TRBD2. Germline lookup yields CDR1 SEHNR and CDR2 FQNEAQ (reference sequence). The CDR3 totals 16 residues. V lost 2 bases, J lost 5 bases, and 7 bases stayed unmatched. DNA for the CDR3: TGTGCCAGCAGCTTACCAGCGGGAGGGCCGGTAGATACGCAGTATTTT. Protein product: CASSLPAGGPVDTQYF.

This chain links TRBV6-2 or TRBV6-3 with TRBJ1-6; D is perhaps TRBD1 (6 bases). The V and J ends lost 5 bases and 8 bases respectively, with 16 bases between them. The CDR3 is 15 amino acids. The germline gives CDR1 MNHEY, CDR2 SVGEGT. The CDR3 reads CASSIPRGSDSPLHF. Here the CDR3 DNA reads TGTGCCAGCAGTATACCCAGGGGATCGGATTCACCCCTCCACTTT.

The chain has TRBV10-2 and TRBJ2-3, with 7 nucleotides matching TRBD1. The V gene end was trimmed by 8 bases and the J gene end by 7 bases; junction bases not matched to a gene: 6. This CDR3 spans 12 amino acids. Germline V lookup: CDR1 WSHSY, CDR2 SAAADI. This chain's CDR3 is CASGEGAYTQYF. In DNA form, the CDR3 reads TGCGCCAGCGGCGAGGGGGCCTATACGCAGTATTTT.

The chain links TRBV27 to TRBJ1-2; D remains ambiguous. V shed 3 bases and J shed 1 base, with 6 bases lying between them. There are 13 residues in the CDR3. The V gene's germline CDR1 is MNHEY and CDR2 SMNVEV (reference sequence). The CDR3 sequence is CASSFASNYGYTF. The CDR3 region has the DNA TGTGCCAGCAGTTTCGCTAGTAACTATGGCTACACCTTC.

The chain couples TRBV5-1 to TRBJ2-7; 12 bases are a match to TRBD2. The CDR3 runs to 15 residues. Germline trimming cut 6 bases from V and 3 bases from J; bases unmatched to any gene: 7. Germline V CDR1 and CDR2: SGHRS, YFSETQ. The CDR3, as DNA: TGCGCCAGCACCCTACGACTAGCGGGAGACTACGAGCAGTACTTC. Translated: CASTLRLAGDYEQYF.

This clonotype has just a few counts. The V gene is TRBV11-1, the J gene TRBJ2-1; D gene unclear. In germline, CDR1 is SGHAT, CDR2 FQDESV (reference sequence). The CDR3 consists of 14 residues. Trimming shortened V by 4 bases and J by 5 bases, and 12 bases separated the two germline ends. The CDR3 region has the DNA TGTGCCAGCAGCTCAGAAATAGTCCACAATGAGCAGTTCTTC. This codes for CASSSEIVHNEQFF.

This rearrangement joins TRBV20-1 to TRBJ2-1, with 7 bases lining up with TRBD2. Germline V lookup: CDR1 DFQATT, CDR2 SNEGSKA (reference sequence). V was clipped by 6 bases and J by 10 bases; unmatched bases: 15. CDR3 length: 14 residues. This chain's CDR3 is CSAPTGTTIREQFF. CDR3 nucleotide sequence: TGCAGTGCCCCGACCGGGACTACCATCAGAGAGCAGTTCTTC.

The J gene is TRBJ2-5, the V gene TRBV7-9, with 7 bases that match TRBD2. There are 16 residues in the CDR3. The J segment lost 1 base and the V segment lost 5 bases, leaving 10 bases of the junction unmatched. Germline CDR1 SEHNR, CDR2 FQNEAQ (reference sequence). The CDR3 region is CASSPFGREPQETQYF. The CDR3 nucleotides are TGTGCCAGCAGCCCCTTCGGGCGGGAGCCCCAAGAGACCCAGTACTTC.

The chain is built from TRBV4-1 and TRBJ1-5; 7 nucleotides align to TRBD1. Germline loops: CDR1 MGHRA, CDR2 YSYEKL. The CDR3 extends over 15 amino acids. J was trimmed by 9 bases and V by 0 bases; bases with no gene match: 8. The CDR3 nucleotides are TGCGCCAGCAGCCAAGAGACAGGGAGTATTTCGCCCCAGCATTTT. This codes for CASSQETGSISPQHF.

The DNA for the CDR3 is TGCGCCAGCAGCCAAGATTTGCCCTTAGCGGGAGGGAACAATGAGCAGTTCTTC. Its protein is CASSQDLPLAGGNNEQFF. The chain employs TRBV4-1 and TRBJ2-1; 11 bases map to TRBD2. Germline trimming cut 0 bases from V and 5 bases from J; bases unmatched to any gene: 9. Germline-derived CDR1 and CDR2 are MGHRA and YSYEKL. The CDR3 sequence is 18 residues long.